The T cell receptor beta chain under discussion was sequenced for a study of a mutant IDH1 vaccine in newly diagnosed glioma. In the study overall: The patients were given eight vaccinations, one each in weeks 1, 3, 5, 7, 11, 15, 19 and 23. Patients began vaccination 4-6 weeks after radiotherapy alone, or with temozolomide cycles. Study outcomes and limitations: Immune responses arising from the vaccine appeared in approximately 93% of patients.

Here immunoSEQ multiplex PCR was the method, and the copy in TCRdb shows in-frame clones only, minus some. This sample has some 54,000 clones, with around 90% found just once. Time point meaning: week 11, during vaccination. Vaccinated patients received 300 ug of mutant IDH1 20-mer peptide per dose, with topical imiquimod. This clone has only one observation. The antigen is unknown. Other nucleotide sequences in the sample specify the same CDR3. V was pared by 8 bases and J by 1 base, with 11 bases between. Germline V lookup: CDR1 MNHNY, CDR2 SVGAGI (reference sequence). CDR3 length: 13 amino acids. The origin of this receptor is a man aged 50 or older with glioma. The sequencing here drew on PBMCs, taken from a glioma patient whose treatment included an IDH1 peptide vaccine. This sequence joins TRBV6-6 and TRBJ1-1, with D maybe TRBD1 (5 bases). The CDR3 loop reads CASRGRGNTEAFF. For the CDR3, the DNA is TGTGCCAGCCGCGGTAGGGGGAACACTGAAGCTTTCTTT.